This T cell receptor beta chain was observed in a study of T-cell reconstitution after alpha-beta-depleted transplantation in children. CDR1 is DFQATT, CDR2 SNEGSKA, per germline (reference sequence). This CDR3 has 15 amino acids. The germline V and J ends were trimmed by 5 bases and 1 base, with 16 bases remaining between them. Overall study results and limits: Surviving recipient T cells and thymic progenitors underlay high day-60 TCRbeta diversity in some patients. After one year, T-cell counts and TCRbeta diversity mostly came from new T cells. Reportedly, alpha-beta T cells present about two months post-transplant originated from several hundred expanded clones of graft origin.

TCRbeta library construction was performed incorporating unique molecular identifiers. TCRdb fed the PCR reads into MiXCR, producing one record per CDR3 protein. In the table there are 330,000 or so distinct CDR3 sequences, almost 8% of which are singletons. Only a few counts were recorded for this clonotype. The antigen remains undetermined. Sequencing used peripheral blood, obtained 360 days after TCRalphabeta/CD19-depleted stem cell transplant. V is TRBV20-1 and J is TRBJ2-3; D remains ambiguous. This sequence was found in a female patient aged 2-10 years who had a stem cell transplant for Fanconi anemia, so the T cells may come from the graft donor. This CDR3 reads CSAHTTFTGTDTQYF. The DNA of the CDR3 is TGCAGTGCTCACACAACCTTTACCGGCACAGATACGCAGTATTTT.